This TCR beta chain was identified in a study of PD-L1 blockade in urothelial cancer. Study overall: About 85% of the 29 patients were men whose urothelial cancer was bladder-origin.

Germline values: CDR1 SGHTA, CDR2 FQGNSA. Trimming shortened V by 4 bases and J by 0 bases, and 4 bases separated the two germline ends. The CDR3 runs to 12 residues. Only in-frame clones appear in the TCRdb table, and some are missing; sequencing was by immunoSEQ multiplex PCR. Altogether tens of thousands of clones are present, approximately 80% being singletons, with the ten largest covering approximately 4.7%. Sequenced here: PBMCs, sampled around atezolizumab (anti-PD-L1) treatment. The rearrangement uses TRBV7-2 and TRBJ2-7; D unresolved. This TCR was recovered from a man aged 65 to 79 with urothelial cancer. The CDR3 region is CASSSNSYEQYF. Written as DNA, the CDR3 is TGTGCCAGCAGCTCTAACTCCTACGAGCAGTACTTC.